The 28 T cell receptor beta chains presented below share a single source sample, sequenced in a study of CD8 T cells in Susac syndrome. After extraction with the RNeasy kit, 0.5 to 1 ug of the RNA was reverse transcribed using random hexamers. MiXCR, applied by TCRdb to the immunoSEQ multiplex PCR reads, yields one record per CDR3 protein. This table holds 200,000 or so distinct CDR3 sequences, approximately 96% found once. Sequenced sample: CD4+ T cells from PBMCs. All receptors derive from a human donor with Susac syndrome.

This CDR3 is CAWSPLAGPSYEQYF. The CDR3 nucleotides read TGTGCCTGGAGCCCACTAGCGGGTCCGTCCTACGAGCAGTACTTC. This chain links TRBV30 with TRBJ2-7, with 9 nucleotides matching TRBD2. The CDR3 extends over 15 amino acids. V lost 3 bases, J lost 1 base, and 7 bases stayed unmatched. Germline CDR1 GTSNPN, CDR2 SVGIG (reference sequence).

The chain links TRBV25-1 to TRBJ2-2, with a weak D call TRBD1 (5 bases). CDR3 length equals 15 residues. Germline V gene lookup returns CDR1 MGHDK and CDR2 SYGVNS. Deletions cut 4 bases from V and 8 bases from J, with 17 bases between. The CDR3 bases are TGTGCCAGCAGTGTGGAGTGGGGCCCCGCGGGGGAGCTGTTTTTT. It yields the protein CASSVEWGPAGELFF.

This clonotype was picked up one time. The genes are TRBV4-1 and TRBJ1-3; D remains unclear. V lost 0 bases, J lost 2 bases, and 17 bases lay in between. The CDR3 sequence is 18 residues long. Germline V CDR1 and CDR2: MGHRA, YSYEKL. The CDR3 is CASSQEPFPAGPGNTIYF. The CDR3 bases are TGCGCCAGCAGCCAAGAACCCTTCCCTGCAGGCCCTGGAAACACCATATATTTT.

V is TRBV7-9 and J is TRBJ2-7; D perhaps matches TRBD2 (5 bases). V lost 11 bases to trimming and J lost 1 base, with 18 bases between them. CDR1 and CDR2 from the germline V gene are SEHNR and FQNEAQ (reference sequence). This CDR3 has 14 residues. The CDR3 DNA sequence: TGTGCCTCCACGTGGGCGGGCACTTCCTACGAGCAGTACTTC. Encoded protein: CASTWAGTSYEQYF.

This CDR3 is CASSEPGLSYQETQYF. For the CDR3, the DNA is TGTGCCAGCAGTGAACCGGGGCTTTCATACCAAGAGACCCAGTACTTC. The chain is built from TRBV25-1 and TRBJ2-5; D is possibly TRBD1 or TRBD2 (5 bases each). Germline V gene lookup returns CDR1 MGHDK and CDR2 SYGVNS. Trimming removed 2 bases at V and 0 bases at J, with 13 bases between. The CDR3 consists of 16 residues.

This chain joins TRBV7-6 and TRBJ1-2; no definite D call. The germline V gene encodes CDR1 SGHVS and CDR2 FNYEAQ. V was shortened by 1 base and J by 6 bases, with 15 bases between the two germline ends. This CDR3 region has 15 residues. DNA of the CDR3: TGTGCCAGCAGCTTAGTGGACGGTACAGCGAATGGCTACACCTTC. It encodes CASSLVDGTANGYTF. Full variable domain (missing parts from reference TRBV7-6 and TRBJ1-2): GAGVSQSPRYKVTKRGQDVALRCDPISGHVSLYWYRQALGQGPEFLTYFNYEAQQDKSGLPNDRFSAERPEGSISTLTIQRTEQRDSAMYRCASSLVDGTANGYTFGSGTRLTVV.

This rearrangement joins TRBV29-1 to TRBJ2-5, with 8 bases aligning to TRBD2. CDR3 length equals 15 residues. With 3 bases clipped from V and 4 bases from J, the junction kept 10 bases outside the gene matches. Germline loops: CDR1 SQVTM, CDR2 ANQGSEA. The CDR3 bases are TGCAGCGTTGACGCCGGGACGCTAGCGGGAGAGACCCAGTACTTC. It codes for CSVDAGTLAGETQYF.

The chain is built from TRBV9 and TRBJ1-5, with TRBD1 as a possible D gene (6 bases). Germline CDR1 is SGDLS and CDR2 is YYNGEE. The CDR3 consists of 14 residues. V lost 3 bases and J 7 bases, leaving 14 bases between the germline ends. CDR3 sequence: CASSAEGGRQPQHF. In nucleotides, the CDR3 is TGTGCCAGCAGCGCCGAGGGGGGCCGCCAGCCCCAGCATTTT.

This rearrangement joins TRBV9 to TRBJ2-2; D not certain. This CDR3 has 13 amino acids. V was cut by 0 bases and J by 8 bases, with 8 bases left in between. CDR1 and CDR2 from the germline V gene are SGDLS and YYNGEE. CDR3 in amino acids: CASSVATMGELFF. For the CDR3, the DNA is TGTGCCAGCAGCGTAGCTACTATGGGGGAGCTGTTTTTT. Together with reference TRBV9 and TRBJ2-2, the CDR3 gives the full variable domain: DSGVTQTPKHLITATGQRVTLRCSPRSGDLSVYWYQQSLDQGLQFLIQYYNGEERAKGNILERFSAQQFPDLHSELNLSSLELGDSALYFCASSVATMGELFFGEGSRLTVL.

This rearrangement joins TRBV5-1 to TRBJ2-2; no firm D call. Germline CDR1 SGHRS, CDR2 YFSETQ. The CDR3 is made up of 14 amino acids. The V and J ends lost 0 bases and 9 bases respectively, with 12 bases between them. In DNA form, the CDR3 reads TGCGCCAGCAGCTTGGCCGGAATGGGCCGGGAGCTGTTTTTT. Its translation: CASSLAGMGRELFF.

The chain employs TRBV5-1 and TRBJ2-5; 8 bases are shared with TRBD2. The CDR3 is 14 residues long. With 4 bases clipped from V and 3 bases from J, the junction kept 5 bases outside the gene matches. The germline V gene has CDR1 SGHRS and CDR2 YFSETQ. The CDR3 here is CASSLSGGEETQYF. The CDR3 nucleotides are TGCGCCAGCAGCCTATCCGGGGGGGAAGAGACCCAGTACTTC.

The genes are TRBV30 and TRBJ2-1; D is undetermined. The CDR3 sequence is 14 residues long. CDR1 and CDR2 from the germline V gene are GTSNPN and SVGIG (reference sequence). V lost 3 bases, J lost 4 bases, and 13 bases lay in between. The CDR3 DNA follows: TGTGCCTGGAGAAATCCTCTGCCTTACAATGAGCAGTTCTTC. Its protein is CAWRNPLPYNEQFF.

The rearrangement joins TRBV9 to TRBJ2-1; D possibly corresponds to TRBD2 (5 bases). V was pared by 4 bases and J by 0 bases, with 11 bases between. Germline V gene sequence: CDR1 SGDLS, CDR2 YYNGEE. This CDR3 contains 15 residues. As DNA, the CDR3 is TGTGCCAGCAGCCCATTGGGAGACTCCTACAATGAGCAGTTCTTC. This gives the protein CASSPLGDSYNEQFF.

V gene TRBV29-1 combines with J gene TRBJ2-1, with 10 nucleotides matching TRBD2. V shed 6 bases, J shed 9 bases, and the junction held 17 bases outside the gene matches. This CDR3 has 16 amino acids. The germline V gene encodes CDR1 SQVTM and CDR2 ANQGSEA. DNA of the CDR3: TGCAGCGTCCTTTACGGACTAGCGGCCATGGGGGGTGAGCAGTTCTTC. It translates to CSVLYGLAAMGGEQFF.

V and J are TRBV5-1 and TRBJ2-4, with 7 bases lining up with TRBD1. Germline CDR1 SGHRS, CDR2 YFSETQ. The V segment lost 0 bases and the J segment 9 bases; nucleotides outside the gene matches: 9. There are 15 residues in the CDR3. The CDR3 bases are TGCGCCAGCAGCTTGGCCCAGGGGGAAACGGTCATTCAGTACTTC. This encodes CASSLAQGETVIQYF.

The V gene is TRBV29-1, the J gene TRBJ1-2; D gene unclear. The CDR3 runs 12 residues. CDR1 is SQVTM and CDR2 is ANQGSEA in the germline V gene. V lost 4 bases to trimming and J lost 1 base, with 7 bases between them. The CDR3 reads CSVGANNYGYTF. CDR3 in DNA: TGCAGCGTTGGGGCAAATAACTATGGCTACACCTTC.

The chain joins TRBV6-2 or TRBV6-3 to TRBJ2-7; 7 nucleotides agree with TRBD1. CDR1 is MNHEY and CDR2 is SVGEGT in the germline V gene. The CDR3 is 11 residues long. V lost 11 bases, J lost 2 bases, and 3 bases stayed unmatched. The CDR3 DNA is TGTGCCGTCGGACAGGCCTACGAGCAGTACTTC. Translated: CAVGQAYEQYF.

V and J are TRBV11-2 and TRBJ1-2; D may be TRBD1 (5 bases). The germline CDR1 and CDR2 sequences are SGHAT and FQNNGV. The CDR3 length is 13 residues. Trimming took off 5 bases at V and 8 bases at J, with 15 bases between the two ends. CDR3 sequence reads: CASSPPGPGGYTF. The CDR3 DNA is TGTGCCAGCAGCCCACCGGGACCAGGGGGCTACACCTTC.

V and J are TRBV28 and TRBJ2-1; tentatively, D is TRBD1 (5 bases). The CDR3 has 15 residues. The germline V gene has CDR1 MDHEN and CDR2 SYDVKM. V was clipped by 2 bases and J by 3 bases, with 11 bases between them. CDR3: CASSLRTSVYNEQFF. DNA for the CDR3: TGTGCCAGCAGTTTACGGACAAGCGTCTACAATGAGCAGTTCTTC. The complete variable domain, with remaining parts taken from reference TRBV28 and TRBJ2-1, reads DVKVTQSSRYLVKRTGEKVFLECVQDMDHENMFWYRQDPGLGLRLIYFSYDVKMKEKGDIPEGYSVSREKKERFSLILESASTNQTSMYLCASSLRTSVYNEQFFGPGTRLTVL.

The rearrangement uses TRBV4-2 and TRBJ2-1, with 7 bases fitting TRBD1. The ends lost 1 base at V and 8 bases at J; junction bases unmatched: 11. The CDR3 has 16 residues. The V gene's germline CDR1 is LGHNA and CDR2 YNFKEQ. The CDR3 nucleotides read TGTGCCAGCAGCCAAGGAGAGGGGGCGCCCAGCTATGAGCAGTTCTTC. This translates into CASSQGEGAPSYEQFF.

The rearrangement joins TRBV7-3 to TRBJ1-1, with 7 bases matching TRBD1. Germline V gene sequence: CDR1 SGHTA, CDR2 FQGTGA. The CDR3 is 16 residues long. Trimming cost V 1 base and J 3 bases; bases outside gene matches: 8. CDR3 DNA: TGTGCCAGCAGCTTAAACCCCAGGGGGTCGTACACTGAAGCTTTCTTT. It translates to CASSLNPRGSYTEAFF.

The CDR3 bases are TGTGCCAGCAGTTTATCACAAATGAACACTGAAGCTTTCTTT. It translates to CASSLSQMNTEAFF. The chain recombines TRBV12-3 or TRBV12-4 with TRBJ1-1; no reliable D call. This CDR3 comprises 14 residues. The V end was cut by 2 bases, the J end by 0 bases, with 7 bases between.

The chain joins TRBV6-1 to TRBJ2-2; D is perhaps TRBD1 or TRBD2 (5 bases each). V gave up 4 bases and J gave up 8 bases, with 17 bases separating them. This CDR3 spans 15 amino acids. CDR1 is MNHNS, CDR2 SASEGT, per germline. This CDR3 is CASSGLTGTPGELFF. CDR3 coding DNA: TGTGCCAGCAGTGGATTGACCGGGACCCCGGGGGAGCTGTTTTTT.

The J gene is TRBJ1-2, the V gene TRBV6-6; 8 bases line up with TRBD1. The CDR3 loop spans 14 amino acids. Germline V gene data show CDR1 as MNHNY and CDR2 as SVGAGI (reference sequence). After removal of 4 bases from V and 7 bases from J, the junction contained 8 bases not matched to a gene. For the CDR3, the DNA is TGTGCCAGCAGTTCTCCGGGACAGGAGGGTGGCTACACCTTC. Translated, it gives CASSSPGQEGGYTF.

The chain uses TRBV30 and TRBJ2-1; perhaps TRBD2 as D (6 bases). CDR3 length: 16 amino acids. Trimming pared 5 bases from V and 3 bases from J, leaving 20 bases between. Germline V lookup: CDR1 GTSNPN, CDR2 SVGIG (reference sequence). The CDR3: CAWDPGLVNRYNEQFF. In nucleotides, the CDR3 is TGTGCCTGGGACCCGGGACTCGTCAATCGCTACAATGAGCAGTTCTTC.

This chain connects TRBV7-3 to TRBJ2-2; the D is unclear. From germline, CDR1 is SGHTA and CDR2 FQGTGA. The CDR3 has 13 amino acids. V was cut by 5 bases and J by 3 bases, with 7 bases left in between. The CDR3 sequence: CASSPSYTGELFF. The DNA of the CDR3 is TGTGCCAGCAGCCCGTCTTACACCGGGGAGCTGTTTTTT.

This clonotype was seen once. V is TRBV7-9 and J is TRBJ1-4, with 7 bases that match TRBD1. The V gene's germline CDR1 is SEHNR and CDR2 FQNEAQ (reference sequence). The V segment lost 4 bases and the J segment 8 bases; nucleotides outside the gene matches: 10. This CDR3 has 15 residues. CDR3 nucleotides: TGTGCCAGCAGCTCAACGACAGGGAGGATGGAAAAACTGTTTTTT. This translates into CASSSTTGRMEKLFF.

The V call is TRBV7-3, the J call TRBJ1-5; 8 nucleotides line up with TRBD1. Germline-derived CDR1 and CDR2 are SGHTA and FQGTGA. Trimming removed 3 bases from V and 2 bases from J; junction bases left unmatched: 21. This CDR3 spans 21 amino acids. CDR3 in amino acids: CASSFRPDRAGSGMGNQPQHF. The CDR3 nucleotides read TGTGCCAGCAGCTTTCGGCCGGACAGGGCGGGCAGCGGAATGGGCAATCAGCCCCAGCATTTT. Combining the CDR3 with reference TRBV7-3 and TRBJ1-5 gives the whole variable domain GAGVSQTPSNKVTEKGKYVELRCDPISGHTALYWYRQSLGQGPEFLIYFQGTGAADDSGLPNDRFFAVRPEGSVSTLKIQRTERGDSAVYLCASSFRPDRAGSGMGNQPQHFGDGTRLSIL.